Below, one T cell receptor beta chain is given with its context. Its antigen is not identified. These data belong to a study of T cell therapy after organ transplantation. Study outcomes and limitations: Post-therapy reconstitution appeared to include transferred and endogenous clonotypes. Lower pretherapy CD8 clonality went with larger post-therapy fold change. Minimal repertoire change after therapy followed marked pretherapy expansions in nonresponders.

Time point in this sample: 4-8 weeks after completion of therapy. The protocol was immunoSEQ multiplex PCR, while the TCRdb copy is restricted to in-frame clones and leaves out a portion. The data hold approximately 6,400 clones, with approximately 69% observed a single time. This CDR3 spans 13 amino acids. V dropped 7 bases and J dropped 14 bases, with 20 bases sitting between them. Germline V gene sequence: CDR1 MNHEY, CDR2 SMNVEV (reference sequence). This TCR was sampled from a human patient who had received a solid organ transplant and had CMV disease. Part of the T cells may come from the graft donor. The sequencing here drew on CD8+ T cells from blood, taken after autologous CMV-specific T cell therapy. The J gene is TRBJ1-4, the V gene TRBV27; perhaps TRBD1 as D (6 bases). The CDR3 spells CASIRVTGKGLFF. The CDR3 coding sequence is TGTGCCAGCATCCGCGTAACAGGGAAAGGCCTGTTTTTT.